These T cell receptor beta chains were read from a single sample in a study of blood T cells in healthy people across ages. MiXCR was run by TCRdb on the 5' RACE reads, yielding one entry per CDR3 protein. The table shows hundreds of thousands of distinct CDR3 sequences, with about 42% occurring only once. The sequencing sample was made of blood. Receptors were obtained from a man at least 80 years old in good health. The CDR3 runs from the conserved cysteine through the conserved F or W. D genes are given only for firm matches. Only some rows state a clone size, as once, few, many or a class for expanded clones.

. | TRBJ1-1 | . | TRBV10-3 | CAISARGSAEAFF | TGTGCCATCAGTGCGCGGGGATCTGCTGAAGCTTTCTTT
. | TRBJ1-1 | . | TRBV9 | CASSARTRGFDTEAFF | TGTGCCAGCAGCGCCCGGACCCGGGGGTTCGACACTGAAGCTTTCTTT
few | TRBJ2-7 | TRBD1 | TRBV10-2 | CASKPGQGVYEQYF | TGCGCCAGCAAACCGGGACAGGGCGTCTACGAGCAGTACTTC
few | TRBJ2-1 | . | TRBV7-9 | CASSPLADSSYNEQFF | TGTGCCAGCAGCCCTTTAGCGGACAGCTCCTACAATGAGCAGTTCTTC
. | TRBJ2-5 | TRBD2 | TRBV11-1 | CASSPLAGGYQETQYF | TGTGCCAGCAGCCCTCTAGCGGGAGGGTACCAAGAGACCCAGTACTTC
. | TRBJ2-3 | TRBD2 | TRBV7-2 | CASSLVGGRATDTQYF | TGTGCCAGCAGCTTAGTTGGCGGGAGGGCCACAGATACGCAGTATTTT
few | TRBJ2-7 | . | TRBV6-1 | CASSAIRRIHFFRYF | TGTGCCAGCAGTGCGATTAGGAGAATCCACTTCTTTCGGTACTTC
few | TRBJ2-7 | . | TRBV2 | CASSEVTRLDEQYF | TGTGCCAGCAGTGAAGTCACCAGACTAGATGAGCAGTACTTC
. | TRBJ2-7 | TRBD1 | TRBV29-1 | CSVLDRGSPYEQYF | TGCAGCGTCCTGGACAGGGGGAGTCCCTACGAGCAGTACTTC
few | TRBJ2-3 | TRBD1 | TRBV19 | CASSIVGTGPRGDTQYF | TGTGCCAGTAGTATAGTGGGGACAGGACCCCGAGGAGATACGCAGTATTTT
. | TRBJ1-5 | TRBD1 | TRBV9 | CATHPRGQGKDQPQHF | TGTGCCACCCACCCTAGGGGACAGGGGAAAGATCAGCCCCAGCATTTT
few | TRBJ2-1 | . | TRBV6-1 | CASSPDYQGREQFF | TGTGCCAGCAGTCCAGACTACCAGGGACGGGAGCAGTTCTTC
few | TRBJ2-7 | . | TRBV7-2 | CASSPIGTSSYEQYF | TGTGCCAGCAGCCCAATAGGCACAAGCTCCTACGAGCAGTACTTC
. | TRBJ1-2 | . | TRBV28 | CASSLSRLINYGYTF | TGTGCCAGCAGTTTATCGAGACTCATTAACTATGGCTACACCTTC
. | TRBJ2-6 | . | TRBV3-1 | CASSQDSGANVLTF | TGTGCCAGCAGCCAAGATTCTGGGGCCAACGTCCTGACTTTC
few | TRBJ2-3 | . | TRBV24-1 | CATSDPDVVGQYF | TGTGCCACCAGTGACCCGGACGTTGTTGGGCAGTATTTT
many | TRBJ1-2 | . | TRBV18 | CASSVATSDGYTF | TGTGCCAGCTCAGTCGCAACGTCGGATGGCTACACCTTC
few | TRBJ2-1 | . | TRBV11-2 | CASSGQGYEQFF | TGTGCCAGCTCCGGCCAGGGCTATGAGCAGTTCTTC
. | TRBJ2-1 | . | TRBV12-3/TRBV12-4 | CASSTTTTADEQFF | TGTGCCAGCAGTACAACTACCACGGCTGATGAGCAGTTCTTC
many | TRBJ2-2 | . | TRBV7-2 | CASSFGRTGELFF | TGTGCCAGCAGCTTCGGAAGAACCGGGGAGCTGTTTTTT
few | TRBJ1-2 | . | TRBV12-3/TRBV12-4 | CASSIYRDRYTF | TGTGCCAGCAGTATCTACAGGGATCGGTACACCTTC
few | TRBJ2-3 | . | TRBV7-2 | CASSLEWWDTQYF | TGTGCCAGCAGCTTAGAGTGGTGGGATACGCAGTATTTT
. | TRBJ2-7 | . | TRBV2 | CASRLPGPHLYEQYF | TGTGCCAGCAGGCTTCCGGGACCGCATCTCTACGAGCAGTACTTC
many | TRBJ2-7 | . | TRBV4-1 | CASSQDSGSNYEQYF | TGCGCCAGCAGCCAGGACTCGGGTAGCAACTACGAGCAGTACTTC
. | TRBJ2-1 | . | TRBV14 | CASSLKAGGDEQFF | TGTGCCAGCAGCCTTAAGGCCGGTGGAGATGAGCAGTTCTTC
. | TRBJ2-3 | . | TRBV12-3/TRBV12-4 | CASSEVAEGTDTQYF | TGTGCCAGCAGTGAGGTAGCCGAGGGGACAGATACGCAGTATTTT
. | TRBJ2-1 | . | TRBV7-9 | CASSSSPVGRDEDNEQFF | TGTGCCAGCAGCTCCTCTCCGGTAGGCAGGGACGAGGACAATGAGCAGTTCTTC
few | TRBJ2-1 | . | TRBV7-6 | CASSFTPDEQFF | TGTGCCAGCAGCTTTACACCCGATGAGCAGTTCTTC
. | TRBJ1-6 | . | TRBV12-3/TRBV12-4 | CASRIGTDNSPLHF | TGTGCCAGCAGGATCGGGACTGATAATTCACCCCTCCACTTT
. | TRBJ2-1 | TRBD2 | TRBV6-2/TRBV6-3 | CASNPLGTSGNVYNEQFF | TGTGCCAGCAACCCGCTCGGGACTAGCGGAAATGTCTACAATGAGCAGTTCTTC
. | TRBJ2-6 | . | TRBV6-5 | CASSYGVSGANVLTF | TGTGCCAGCAGTTACGGAGTTTCTGGGGCCAACGTCCTGACTTTC
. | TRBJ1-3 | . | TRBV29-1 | CNVSSYSGNTIYF | TGCAACGTTTCCAGCTACTCTGGAAACACCATATATTTT
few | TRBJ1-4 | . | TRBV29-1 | CSVVEGVNEKLFF | TGCAGCGTTGTGGAGGGGGTTAATGAAAAACTGTTTTTT
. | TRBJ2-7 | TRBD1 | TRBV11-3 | CASSSQKTGTGEVYEQYF | TGTGCCAGCAGCTCACAAAAGACCGGGACAGGGGAGGTCTACGAGCAGTACTTC
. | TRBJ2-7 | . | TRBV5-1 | CASSPGQGKPYEQYF | TGCGCCAGCAGCCCGGGCCAGGGGAAACCCTACGAGCAGTACTTC
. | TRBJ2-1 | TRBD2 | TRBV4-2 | CARSQEGREGHNEQFF | TGTGCCAGGAGCCAAGAGGGGCGGGAGGGCCACAATGAGCAGTTCTTC
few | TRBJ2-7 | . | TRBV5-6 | CASSFRNRDYEQYF | TGTGCCAGCAGCTTCAGAAACAGAGACTACGAGCAGTACTTC
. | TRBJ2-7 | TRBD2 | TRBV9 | CASSVVASGPSYEQYF | TGTGCCAGCAGCGTAGTGGCTAGCGGGCCATCCTACGAGCAGTACTTC
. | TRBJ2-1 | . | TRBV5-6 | CASSVRPGRDEQFF | TGTGCCAGCAGCGTGCGGCCCGGGCGGGATGAGCAGTTCTTC
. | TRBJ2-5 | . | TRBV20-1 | CSAIIAGDEQYF | TGCAGTGCTATTATCGCCGGTGATGAGCAGTACTTC
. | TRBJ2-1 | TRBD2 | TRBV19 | CASSIVPQRGGLNEQFF | TGTGCCAGTAGTATAGTGCCCCAGCGGGGGGGCCTCAATGAGCAGTTCTTC
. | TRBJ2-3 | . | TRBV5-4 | CASSGSMSTDTQYF | TGTGCCAGCAGCGGGAGCATGAGCACAGATACGCAGTATTTT
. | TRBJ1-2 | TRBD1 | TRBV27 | CASSLSQGDYGYTF | TGTGCCAGCAGTTTATCACAGGGGGACTATGGCTACACCTTC
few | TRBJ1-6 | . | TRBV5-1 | CASSADPRDSPPHF | TGCGCCAGCAGCGCGGACCCGCGGGATTCACCCCCCCACTTT
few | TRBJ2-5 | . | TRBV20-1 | CSAPASQRETQYF | TGCAGTGCACCGGCTTCCCAACGAGAGACCCAGTACTTC
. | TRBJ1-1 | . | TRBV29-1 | CSVARAKEAFF | TGCAGCGTCGCTCGGGCGAAGGAAGCTTTCTTT
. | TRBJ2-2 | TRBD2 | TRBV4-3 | CASSQDGLAGYTGELFF | TGCGCCAGCAGCCAAGACGGACTAGCGGGCTACACCGGGGAGCTGTTTTTT
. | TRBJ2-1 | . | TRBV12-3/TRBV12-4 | CTSSSRGMDEQFF | TGTACCAGCAGTTCTCGGGGGATGGATGAGCAGTTCTTC
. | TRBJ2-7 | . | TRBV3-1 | CASSHASARTYEQYF | TGTGCCAGCAGCCACGCCAGCGCGAGGACCTACGAGCAGTACTTC
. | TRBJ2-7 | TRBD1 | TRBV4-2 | CASSQRDRGGYEQYF | TGTGCCAGCAGCCAACGCGACAGGGGGGGATACGAGCAGTACTTC
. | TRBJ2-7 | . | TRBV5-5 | CASSLLAGASNEQYF | TGTGCCAGCAGCTTGTTGGCAGGGGCTAGTAATGAGCAGTACTTC
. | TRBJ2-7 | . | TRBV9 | CASSVGRFGYEQYF | TGTGCCAGCAGCGTAGGAAGGTTCGGCTACGAGCAGTACTTC
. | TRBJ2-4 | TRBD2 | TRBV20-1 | CSARVRGLAGGNIQYF | TGCAGTGCTAGAGTGCGGGGACTAGCGGGGGGAAACATTCAGTACTTC